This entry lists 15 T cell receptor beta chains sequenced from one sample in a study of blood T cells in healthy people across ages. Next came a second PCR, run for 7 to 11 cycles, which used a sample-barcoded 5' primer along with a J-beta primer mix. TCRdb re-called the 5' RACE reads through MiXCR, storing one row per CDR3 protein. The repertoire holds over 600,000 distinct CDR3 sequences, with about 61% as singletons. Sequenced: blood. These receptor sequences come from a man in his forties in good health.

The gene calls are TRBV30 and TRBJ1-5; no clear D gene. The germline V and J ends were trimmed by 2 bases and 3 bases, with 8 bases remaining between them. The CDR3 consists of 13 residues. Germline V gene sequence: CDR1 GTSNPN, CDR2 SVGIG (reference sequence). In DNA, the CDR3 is TGTGCCTGGAGTACGGCATACAATCAGCCCCAGCATTTT. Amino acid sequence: CAWSTAYNQPQHF.

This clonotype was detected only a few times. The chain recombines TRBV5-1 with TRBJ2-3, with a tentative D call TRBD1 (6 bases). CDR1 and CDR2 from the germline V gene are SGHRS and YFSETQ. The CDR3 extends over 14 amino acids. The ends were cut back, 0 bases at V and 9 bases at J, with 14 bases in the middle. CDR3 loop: CASSLAQDTGTQYF. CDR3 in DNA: TGCGCCAGCAGCTTGGCGCAGGACACAGGGACGCAGTATTTT.

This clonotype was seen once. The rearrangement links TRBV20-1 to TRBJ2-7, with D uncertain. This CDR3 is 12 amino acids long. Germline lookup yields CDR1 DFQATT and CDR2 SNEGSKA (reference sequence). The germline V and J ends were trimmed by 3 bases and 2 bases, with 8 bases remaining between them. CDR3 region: CSASQKTYEQYF. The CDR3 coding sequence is TGCAGTGCTAGCCAGAAAACCTACGAGCAGTACTTC.

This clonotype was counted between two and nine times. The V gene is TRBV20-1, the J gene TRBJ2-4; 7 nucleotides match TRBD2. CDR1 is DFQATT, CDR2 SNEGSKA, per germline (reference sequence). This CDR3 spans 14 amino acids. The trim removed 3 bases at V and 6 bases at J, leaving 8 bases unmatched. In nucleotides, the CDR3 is TGCAGTGCTAGGCCCGCGGGGGAAGTAAACATTCAGTACTTC. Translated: CSARPAGEVNIQYF.

The CDR3, as DNA: TGTGCCAGCAGCTTAGTTTGGGGGGCGGACAATGAGCAGTTCTTC. As protein: CASSLVWGADNEQFF. The chain combines TRBV7-2 with TRBJ2-1; possibly TRBD1 or TRBD2 for D (6 bases each). Trimming pared 1 base from V and 5 bases from J, leaving 12 bases between. Looked up from germline, CDR1 is SGHTA and CDR2 is FQGNSA. The CDR3 is 15 residues long. The whole variable domain, filled in from reference TRBV7-2 and TRBJ2-1, reads GAGVSQSPSNKVTEKGKDVELRCDPISGHTALYWYRQSLGQGLEFLIYFQGNSAPDKSGLPSDRFSAERTGGSVSTLTIQRTQQEDSAVYLCASSLVWGADNEQFFGPGTRLTVL.

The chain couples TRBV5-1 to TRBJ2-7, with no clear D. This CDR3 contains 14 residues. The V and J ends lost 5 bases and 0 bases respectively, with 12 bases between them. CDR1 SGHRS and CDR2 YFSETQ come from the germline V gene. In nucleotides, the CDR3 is TGCGCCAGCAGTAGTCGTCAGATCTCCTACGAGCAGTACTTC. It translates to CASSSRQISYEQYF.

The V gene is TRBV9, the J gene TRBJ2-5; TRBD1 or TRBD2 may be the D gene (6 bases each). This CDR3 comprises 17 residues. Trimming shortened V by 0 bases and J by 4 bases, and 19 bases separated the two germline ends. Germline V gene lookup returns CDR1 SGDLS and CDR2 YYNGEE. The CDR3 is CASSVDPGAGVLETQYF. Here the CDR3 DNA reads TGTGCCAGCAGCGTAGACCCGGGGGCGGGCGTTTTAGAGACCCAGTACTTC.

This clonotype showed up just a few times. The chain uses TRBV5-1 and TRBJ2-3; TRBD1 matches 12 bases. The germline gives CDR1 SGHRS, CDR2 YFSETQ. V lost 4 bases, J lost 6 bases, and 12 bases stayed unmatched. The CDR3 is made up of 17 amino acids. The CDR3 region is CASSLQSGTGGADTQYF. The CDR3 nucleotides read TGCGCCAGCAGCCTGCAATCCGGGACAGGGGGCGCGGATACGCAGTATTTT. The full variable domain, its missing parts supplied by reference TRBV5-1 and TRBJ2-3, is KAGVTQTPRYLIKTRGQQVTLSCSPISGHRSVSWYQQTPGQGLQFLFEYFSETQRNKGNFPGRFSGRQFSNSRSEMNVSTLELGDSALYLCASSLQSGTGGADTQYFGPGTRLTVL.

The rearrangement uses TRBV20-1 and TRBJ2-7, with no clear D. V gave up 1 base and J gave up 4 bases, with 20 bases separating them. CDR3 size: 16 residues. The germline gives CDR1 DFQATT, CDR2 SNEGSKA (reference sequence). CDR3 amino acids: CSARGLMAPEFYEQYF. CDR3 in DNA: TGCAGTGCTAGAGGTTTGATGGCACCTGAATTTTACGAGCAGTACTTC.

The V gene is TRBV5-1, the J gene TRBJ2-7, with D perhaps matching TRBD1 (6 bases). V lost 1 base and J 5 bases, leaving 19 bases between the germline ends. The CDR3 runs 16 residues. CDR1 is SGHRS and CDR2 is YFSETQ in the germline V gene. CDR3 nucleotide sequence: TGCGCCAGCAGCTTGACCCCGCTACAGGGTCGCAACGAGCAGTACTTC. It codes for CASSLTPLQGRNEQYF.

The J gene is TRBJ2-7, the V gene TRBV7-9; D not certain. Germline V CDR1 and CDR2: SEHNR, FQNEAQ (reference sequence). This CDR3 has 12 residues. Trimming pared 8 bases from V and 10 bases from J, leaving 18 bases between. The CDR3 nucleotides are TGTGCCAGCGCCCTCTCCTCGCAGATTCAGTACTTC. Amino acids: CASALSSQIQYF.

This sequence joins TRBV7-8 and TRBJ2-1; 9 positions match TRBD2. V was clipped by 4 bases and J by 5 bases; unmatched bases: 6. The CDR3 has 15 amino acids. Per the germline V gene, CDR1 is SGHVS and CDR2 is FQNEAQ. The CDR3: CASSSSGTGHNEQFF. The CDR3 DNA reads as TGTGCCAGCAGCTCTAGCGGGACTGGGCACAATGAGCAGTTCTTC.

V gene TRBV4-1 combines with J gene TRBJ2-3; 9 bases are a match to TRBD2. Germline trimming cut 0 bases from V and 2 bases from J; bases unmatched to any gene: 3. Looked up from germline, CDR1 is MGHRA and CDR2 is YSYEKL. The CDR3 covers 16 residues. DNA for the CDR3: TGCGCCAGCAGCCAAGAGACTAGCGGAAACACAGATACGCAGTATTTT. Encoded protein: CASSQETSGNTDTQYF.

CDR3 residues: CSAQTTTPGAYEQYF. The CDR3 nucleotides read TGCAGTGCCCAAACGACTACCCCGGGTGCCTACGAGCAGTACTTC. The J gene is TRBJ2-7, the V gene TRBV20-1; possible D gene TRBD2, 5 bases. Germline V CDR1 and CDR2: DFQATT, SNEGSKA (reference sequence). Trimming stripped 6 bases from V and 2 bases from J, with 20 bases between. The CDR3 length is 15 residues.

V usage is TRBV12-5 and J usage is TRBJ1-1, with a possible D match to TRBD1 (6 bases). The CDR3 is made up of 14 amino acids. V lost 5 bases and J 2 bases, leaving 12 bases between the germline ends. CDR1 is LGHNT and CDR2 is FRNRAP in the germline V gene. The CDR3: CASGPLQGNTEAFF. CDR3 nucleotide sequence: TGTGCTAGTGGTCCCCTACAGGGTAACACTGAAGCTTTCTTT. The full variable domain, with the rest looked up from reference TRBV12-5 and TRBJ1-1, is DARVTQTPRHKVTEMGQEVTMRCQPILGHNTVFWYRQTMMQGLELLAYFRNRAPLDDSGMPKDRFSAEMPDATLATLKIQPSEPRDSAVYFCASGPLQGNTEAFFGQGTRLTVV.